This T cell receptor beta chain was profiled in a study of blood T cell repertoires in COVID-19. Looking at the study overall: Researchers got acute and convalescent COVID-19 samples from the United States, Italy and Spain.

Patients at the Seattle site were enrolled during active infection and followed longitudinally. Per the authors' pipeline: Amplifying reference gene primers gave estimates of nucleated cell counts. The table came from immunoSEQ multiplex PCR; TCRdb's copy has only in-frame clones and leaves some out. The V and J calls and the clone size are those of that table, but D and trimming were determined from the DNA. This table has approximately 290,000 clones, more than 65% appearing once. The CDR3 runs 15 residues. V was shortened by 3 bases and J by 2 bases, with 11 bases between the two germline ends. Germline V gene sequence: CDR1 SGHVS, CDR2 FNYEAQ.

J is TRBJ1-5 and V is TRBV7-6; TRBD1 is a possible D gene (6 bases). The receptor comes from a person aged 65 to 85 with COVID-19, enrolled during active disease. The sequenced sample was peripheral blood. This CDR3 is CASSLQQGRNQPQHF. The CDR3 coding sequence is TGTGCCAGCAGCTTGCAACAGGGCCGCAATCAGCCCCAGCATTTT.